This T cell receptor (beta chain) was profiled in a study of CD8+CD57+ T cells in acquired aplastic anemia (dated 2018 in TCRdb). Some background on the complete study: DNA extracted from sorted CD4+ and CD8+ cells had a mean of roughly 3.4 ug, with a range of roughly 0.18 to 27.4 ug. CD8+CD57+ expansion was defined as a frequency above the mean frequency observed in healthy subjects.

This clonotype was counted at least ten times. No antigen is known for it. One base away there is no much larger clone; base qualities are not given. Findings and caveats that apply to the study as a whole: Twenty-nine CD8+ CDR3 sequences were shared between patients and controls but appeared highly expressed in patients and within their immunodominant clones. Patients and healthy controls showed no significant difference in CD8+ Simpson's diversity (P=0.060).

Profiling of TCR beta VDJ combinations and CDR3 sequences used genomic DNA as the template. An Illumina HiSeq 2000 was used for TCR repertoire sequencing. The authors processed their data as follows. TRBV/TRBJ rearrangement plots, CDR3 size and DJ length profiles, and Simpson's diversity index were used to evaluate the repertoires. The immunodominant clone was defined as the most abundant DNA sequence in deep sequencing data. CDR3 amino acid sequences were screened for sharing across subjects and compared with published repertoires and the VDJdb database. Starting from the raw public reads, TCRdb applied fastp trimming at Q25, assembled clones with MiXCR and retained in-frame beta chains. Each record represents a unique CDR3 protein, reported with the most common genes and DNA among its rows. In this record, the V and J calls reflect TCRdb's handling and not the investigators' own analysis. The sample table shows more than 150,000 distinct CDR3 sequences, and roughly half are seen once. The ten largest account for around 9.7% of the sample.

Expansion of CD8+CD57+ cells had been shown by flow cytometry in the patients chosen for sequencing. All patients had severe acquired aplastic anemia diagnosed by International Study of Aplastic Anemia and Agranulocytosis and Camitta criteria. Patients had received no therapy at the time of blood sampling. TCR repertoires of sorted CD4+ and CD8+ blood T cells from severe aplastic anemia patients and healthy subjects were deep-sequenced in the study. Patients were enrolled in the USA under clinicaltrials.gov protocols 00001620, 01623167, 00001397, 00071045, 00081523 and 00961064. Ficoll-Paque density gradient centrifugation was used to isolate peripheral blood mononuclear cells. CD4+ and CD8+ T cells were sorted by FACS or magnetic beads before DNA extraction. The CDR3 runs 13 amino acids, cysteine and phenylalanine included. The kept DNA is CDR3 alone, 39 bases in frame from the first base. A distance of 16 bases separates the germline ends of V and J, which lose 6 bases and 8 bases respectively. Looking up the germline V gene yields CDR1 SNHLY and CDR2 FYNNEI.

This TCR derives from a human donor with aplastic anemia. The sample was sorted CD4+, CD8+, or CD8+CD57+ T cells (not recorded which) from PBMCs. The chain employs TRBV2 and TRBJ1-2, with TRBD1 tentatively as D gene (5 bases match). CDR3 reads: CASRLQDAGGYTF. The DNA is TGTGCCAGCAGGCTACAGGATGCCGGGGGCTACACCTTC.